A single sample is the source of the 16 T cell receptor beta chains below, sequenced in a study of control samples from healthy donors and cancer patients. Data came from immunoSEQ multiplex PCR; TCRdb stores just in-frame clones and leaves some out. Among 150,000 or so clones listed, 88% were seen once. Sample: blood. Receptors were obtained from a man between 18 and 35 years old in good health.

The chain combines TRBV18 with TRBJ1-1; D remains unclear. Trimming took off 4 bases at V and 7 bases at J, with 19 bases between the two ends. Germline V gene sequence: CDR1 KGHSH, CDR2 LQKENI. The CDR3 is 15 residues long. The CDR3 DNA reads TGTGCCAGCTCACTACAATTCGGGCGGAGAAATGAAGCTTTCTTT. It encodes CASSLQFGRRNEAFF.

The chain joins TRBV7-9 to TRBJ1-6, with D unresolved. In germline, CDR1 is SEHNR, CDR2 FQNEAQ (reference sequence). This CDR3 contains 13 residues. V lost 1 base and J lost 10, with 8 bases in between. The CDR3 DNA is TGTGCCAGCAGCTTAGAGGGTCGGTCACCCCTCCACTTT. It encodes CASSLEGRSPLHF.

CDR3 loop: CASSLLRGEELFF. The CDR3 region has the DNA TGTGCCAGCAGCTTATTGAGAGGGGAGGAGCTGTTTTTT. The chain links TRBV7-6 to TRBJ2-2, with D perhaps being TRBD1 or TRBD2 (5 bases each). This CDR3 contains 13 residues. Trimming stripped 2 bases from V and 10 bases from J, with 11 bases between. The germline V gene has CDR1 SGHVS and CDR2 FNYEAQ.

This clone was detected a few times. For the CDR3, the DNA is TGTGCCTGGAGTCCCGACAGGCATAGCAATCAGCCCCAGCATTTT. Its translation is CAWSPDRHSNQPQHF. The chain has TRBV30 and TRBJ1-5, with a possible D match to TRBD1 (6 bases). CDR3 length: 15 amino acids. Germline V gene data show CDR1 as GTSNPN and CDR2 as SVGIG (reference sequence). Trimming stripped 2 bases from V and 0 bases from J, with 11 bases between.

The chain carries TRBV19 and TRBJ2-7; 7 nucleotides line up with TRBD1. CDR1 is LNHDA, CDR2 SQIVND, per germline (reference sequence). The CDR3 runs to 15 residues. The V and J ends lost 6 bases and 3 bases, in that order; junction bases with no gene match: 11. CDR3 in amino acids: CASSLGQPSLYEQYF. The CDR3 DNA is TGTGCCAGTAGCCTGGGACAGCCTAGCCTCTACGAGCAGTACTTC.

The chain has TRBV7-3 and TRBJ2-2; D is undetermined. Germline V gene data show CDR1 as SGHTA and CDR2 as FQGTGA. This CDR3 is 13 amino acids long. Deletions cut 5 bases from V and 6 bases from J, with 10 bases between. In nucleotides, the CDR3 is TGTGCCAGCAGCCCGTCTGGGCCCGGGGAGCTGTTTTTT. Translation gives CASSPSGPGELFF.

The J gene is TRBJ1-1, the V gene TRBV19; D remains ambiguous. V was pared by 3 bases and J by 11 bases, with 16 bases between. This CDR3 has 13 amino acids. Germline CDR1 is LNHDA and CDR2 is SQIVND (reference sequence). The CDR3 spells CASSMATAQRAFF. The CDR3 DNA reads TGTGCCAGTAGTATGGCGACCGCTCAGCGCGCTTTCTTT.

This clone has a handful of counts. V is TRBV5-1 and J is TRBJ2-3; 10 bases are shared with TRBD1. With V trimmed by 3 bases and J by 2 bases, 15 bases remained unmatched. This CDR3 spans 19 amino acids. The germline V gene encodes CDR1 SGHRS and CDR2 YFSETQ. Here the CDR3 DNA reads TGCGCCAGCAGCTCCCCGCGAGATAGGGGACAGGGGAACACAGATACGCAGTATTTT. Translating gives CASSSPRDRGQGNTDTQYF.

The rearrangement uses TRBV30 and TRBJ1-2; no clear D gene. This CDR3 is built from 15 residues. The germline CDR1 and CDR2 sequences are GTSNPN and SVGIG (reference sequence). The germline V and J ends were trimmed by 0 bases and 4 bases, with 15 bases remaining between them. This CDR3 is CAWSVPGWTAYGYTF. CDR3 coding DNA: TGTGCCTGGAGTGTTCCCGGCTGGACCGCCTATGGCTACACCTTC. The full variable domain, in which reference TRBV30 and TRBJ1-2 provide the parts outside the CDR3, is SQTIHQWPATLVQPVGSPLSLECTVEGTSNPNLYWYRQAAGRGLQLLFYSVGIGQISSEVPQNLSASRPQDRQFILSSKKLLLSDSGFYLCAWSVPGWTAYGYTFGSGTRLTVV.

The chain combines TRBV7-9 with TRBJ2-1; D unclear. With 4 bases removed from V and 7 bases from J, the gap between germline ends came to 11 bases. The CDR3 covers 13 residues. CDR1 and CDR2 (germline): SEHNR, FQNEAQ (reference sequence). The CDR3 sequence is CASSSYGLNEQFF. DNA for the CDR3: TGTGCCAGCAGCTCCTACGGGTTAAATGAGCAGTTCTTC.

V is TRBV5-1 and J is TRBJ1-4; D is possibly TRBD1 (5 bases). CDR3 size: 14 residues. In germline, CDR1 is SGHRS, CDR2 YFSETQ. V was trimmed by 5 bases and J by 8 bases, leaving 16 bases between them. The CDR3 spells CASSPGLGGEKLFF. DNA of the CDR3: TGCGCCAGCAGTCCGGGACTCGGAGGGGAAAAACTGTTTTTT.

The chain combines TRBV6-5 with TRBJ1-6; 8 bases line up with TRBD1. The CDR3 has 15 residues. The germline V gene has CDR1 MNHEY and CDR2 SVGAGI. V was clipped by 0 bases and J by 9 bases; unmatched bases: 4. CDR3 residues: CASSYSGRGLSPLHF. For the CDR3, the DNA is TGTGCCAGCAGTTACTCTGGCAGGGGGCTTTCACCCCTCCACTTT.

CDR3 sequence: CATSETLQETQYF. The CDR3 bases are TGTGCCACCAGCGAGACATTACAAGAGACCCAGTACTTC. This chain joins TRBV24-1 and TRBJ2-5; D unresolved. Germline V gene data show CDR1 as KGHDR and CDR2 as SFDVKD. Trimming removed 7 bases from V and 2 bases from J, with 10 bases in between. The CDR3 has 13 residues.

This rearrangement joins TRBV15 to TRBJ2-3, with 8 nucleotides matching TRBD2. This CDR3 region has 15 residues. CDR1 and CDR2 (germline): LNHNV, YYDKDF (reference sequence). J gave up 4 bases and V 1 base, and 4 bases lay outside the gene matches. CDR3 sequence (DNA): TGTGCCACCAGCAGAGTTTCGGGGGGGCCAGATACGCAGTATTTT. This encodes CATSRVSGGPDTQYF.

This chain joins TRBV7-3 and TRBJ2-7; D uncertain. The V gene lost 2 bases and the J gene lost 6 bases, with 14 bases spanning the gap. The CDR3 is 14 residues long. The germline V gene has CDR1 SGHTA and CDR2 FQGTGA. CDR3 in DNA: TGTGCCAGCAGCTTAGTGGGGTTTTCGGGCGAGCAGTACTTC. Its translation is CASSLVGFSGEQYF.

The rearrangement links TRBV4-3 to TRBJ2-2, with 8 nucleotides matching TRBD1. V dropped 6 bases and J dropped 3; count of bases not matched to a gene: 6. Germline-derived CDR1 and CDR2 are LGHNA and YSLEER. The CDR3 totals 15 residues. The CDR3 here is CASSVTGGDTGELFF. In DNA, the CDR3 is TGCGCCAGCAGTGTCACAGGGGGAGACACCGGGGAGCTGTTTTTT.